This paragraph reports one T cell receptor beta chain. In its sample, this clonotype was seen many times. The target of this receptor is not known. No much larger clonotype is one base removed from it; base qualities were not supplied. This entry belongs to a study of T cells in Graves' hyperthyroidism and ophthalmopathy (dated by TCRdb to 2018 to 2020). About the study as a whole: Peripheral blood was sampled at the time of initial diagnosis, prior to any treatment. Thyroid tissue and blood T-cell repertoires from about six Graves' hyperthyroidism patients were also compared in the study. The paper describes TCR Vbeta CDR3 sequencing of around 130 peripheral blood samples, made up of 43 ophthalmopathy patients, approximately 73 hyperthyroidism patients and 17 progressor patients. For training and testing, the 100 patients in the discovery cohort were randomly divided in a 7:3 ratio. Prospective prediction of ophthalmopathy was tested in an independent validation cohort consisting of 18 hyperthyroidism patients and around 17 patients who later progressed to ophthalmopathy. Once sampling was done, hyperthyroidism patients were given methimazole at a starting dose of 30 mg daily, whereas ophthalmopathy patients were given high-dose intravenous methylprednisolone. A discovery cohort of 95 to 100 patients, about 40 with Graves' ophthalmopathy and 55 to 65 with stable Graves' hyperthyroidism, was used to find distinguishing TCR V-J signatures.

From the cysteine through the phenylalanine, the CDR3 covers 17 amino acids. Just the 51-base CDR3 DNA is kept, in frame starting at base 1. CDR1 and CDR2 (DFQATT, SNEGSKA) derive from the germline V gene (reference sequence). Unmatched junction bases come to 18, with V trimmed by 5 bases and J by 6 bases. Graves' hyperthyroidism was defined as stable when no progression to ophthalmopathy occurred over 18 months of follow-up. The hyperthyroidism patients were between 18 and 65 years old and newly diagnosed, with a disease duration of less than 2 months. Any patient with an uncontrolled infection, another autoimmune disease, pregnancy or lactation was excluded. Diagnoses were based on clinical symptoms, serum thyroxine and TRAb, thyroid ultrasound and orbital computed tomography. PBMCs were isolated from about 9 ml of fresh peripheral blood by Ficoll-Paque density gradient centrifugation. Total RNA was extracted with Trizol reagent, and quality was checked on an Agilent 2100 Bioanalyzer.

TCR beta CDR3 regions were amplified from RNA transcripts. A first-round RT-PCR of the TCR CDR3 used the HTBI primer set with the Qiagen OneStep RT-PCR kit. The libraries were constructed in a second round of multiplex PCR and then size-selected and purified. Sequencing of the libraries was done on an Illumina HiSeq2000 using paired-end 100 bp reads. In the source study's methods: SOAPnuke was used to process the raw data, removing reads that contained adapters or uncalled bases, had a mean Phred below 15, or lacked an exact match to the constant primer or identifier. COPE v1.2.5 was used to merge the high-quality paired reads, and each unique nucleotide sequence was defined as a clonotype. MiTCR v1.1 was used to align the clonotypes against IMGT TRBV, TRBD and TRBJ reference segments. The analysis was restricted to V-J combinations with a frequency above 0.0001, which together covered approximately 99% of the repertoires. The TCS score was defined as the ratio of F50 (clonal expansion) to E x V (chaos), calculated using BLOSUM62-based TCRdist between CDR3 peptides within each V-J. Welch's t-statistics and random forest reduced 500 to 550 V-J features to 13, which were used in a naive Bayes classifier (R e1071). TCRdb reanalyzed the raw reads on its own, using fastp at Q25 for trimming and MiXCR for clone calling, and kept in-frame beta chains. Here each entry gathers all rows of one CDR3 protein and keeps the most common genes and DNA. TCRdb's processing, not the authors' own work, is the source of the V and J calls. This sample is represented by around 580,000 distinct CDR3 sequences; approximately 16% of them were singletons. About 18% of the sample comes from the top ten.

General conclusions and limits of the study: In cross-validation, a model built on a 13 V-J signature told ophthalmopathy apart from stable hyperthyroidism with less than 90% sensitivity and around 81% specificity, and in testing the same model reached 80%/75%. No statistical method was used to set the sample size in advance, and investigators knew the group allocation. Most expanded thyroid clonotypes (frequency above 0.001) were also found in blood, which suggests that blood repertoires may mirror thyroid immune responses. During validation, the model predicted progression to ophthalmopathy a median of around six months ahead of onset, with 60% to 71% sensitivity and 72% to 80% specificity.

This receptor was identified in a woman aged 18-29 years with Graves' hyperthyroidism. The chain is assembled from TRBV20-1 and TRBJ1-5; 8 of the junction bases match TRBD1. The specimen sequenced was blood. In nucleotides, the sequence is TGCAGTGCTTCTCTCCTACCGGACAGGGTTAAGGGTCAGCCCCAGCATTTT. This translates into CSASLLPDRVKGQPQHF.